Shown below are 29 T cell receptor beta chains from a single sample sequenced in a study of shared clonotypes between healthy human individuals. Repertoires were generated with immunoSEQ multiplex PCR, while TCRdb's copy carries only in-frame clones and drops some. The sample has around 2,000,000 clones, roughly 94% seen once. Cells designated naive CD8 were CD45RO-negative and were positively selected for CCR7, with terminally differentiated effector memory CD45RA+ cells excluded. The sample taken for sequencing was naive CD8+ T cells sorted from blood. These receptors originate from a man between 18 and 29 years old in good health.

J is TRBJ2-1 and V is TRBV9, with D perhaps given as TRBD1 or TRBD2 (5 bases each). CDR3 length: 15 residues. V was clipped by 5 bases and J by 8 bases, with 20 bases between them. CDR1 SGDLS and CDR2 YYNGEE come from the germline V gene. The CDR3 loop is CASRAGTSKGDEQFF. The CDR3 region has the DNA TGTGCCAGCAGGGCCGGGACGAGCAAAGGCGATGAGCAGTTCTTC.

The CDR3 DNA reads TGTGCCAGTAGTATAATTGGACAGGGCGGAAATTCACCCCTCCACTTT. Encoded protein: CASSIIGQGGNSPLHF. The rearrangement joins TRBV19 to TRBJ1-6, with 8 positions matching TRBD1. CDR1 and CDR2 (germline): LNHDA, SQIVND (reference sequence). Unmatched junction bases numbered 7, after V lost 2 bases and J lost 7 bases. The CDR3 loop spans 16 amino acids.

Comments on this clone: Different DNA sequences within this sample yield the same CDR3. The chain couples TRBV27 to TRBJ1-1; D call uncertain. V lost 2 bases and J 1 base, leaving 5 bases between the germline ends. Germline CDR1 and CDR2: MNHEY and SMNVEV (reference sequence). The CDR3 contains 13 residues. The DNA for the CDR3 is TGTGCCAGCAGTTTAGGAGAGAACACTGAAGCTTTCTTT. Its translation: CASSLGENTEAFF.

The genes are TRBV30 and TRBJ2-2; TRBD1 agrees at 7 bases. The CDR3 has 13 residues. Per the germline V gene, CDR1 is GTSNPN and CDR2 is SVGIG (reference sequence). V was clipped by 5 bases and J by 4 bases; unmatched bases: 4. For the CDR3, the DNA is TGTGCCTGGGACAGGGCGGGCACCGGGGAGCTGTTTTTT. Encoded protein: CAWDRAGTGELFF.

This rearrangement joins TRBV28 to TRBJ1-2; 8 nucleotides line up with TRBD1. From germline, CDR1 is MDHEN and CDR2 SYDVKM. Trimming took 3 bases from V and 4 from J; bases not matched to a gene: 4. CDR3 size: 14 residues. The CDR3 here is CASSLDREFYGYTF. The CDR3 DNA sequence: TGTGCCAGCAGTTTGGACAGGGAATTCTATGGCTACACCTTC.

J is TRBJ1-1 and V is TRBV16; weak D call: TRBD1 (5 bases). Trimming stripped 8 bases from V and 3 bases from J, with 13 bases between. Germline V gene lookup returns CDR1 KGHSY and CDR2 FQNENV. CDR3 size: 13 residues. DNA for the CDR3: TGTGCCAGCTACCTGGGGGTATACACTGAAGCTTTCTTT. Translation: CASYLGVYTEAFF.

The chain employs TRBV11-2 and TRBJ1-4; D unresolved. The V and J ends lost 5 bases and 8 bases respectively, with 15 bases between them. The CDR3 is 14 residues long. Per germline, CDR1 SGHAT and CDR2 FQNNGV. CDR3 protein: CASSLHPNSEKLFF. The DNA of the CDR3 is TGTGCCAGCAGCCTACACCCGAATAGCGAAAAACTGTTTTTT.

The rearrangement links TRBV7-2 to TRBJ2-7; the match to TRBD1 covers 9 bases. The CDR3 loop spans 16 amino acids. The trim removed 4 bases at V and 2 bases at J, leaving 9 bases unmatched. In germline, CDR1 is SGHTA, CDR2 FQGNSA. In DNA form, the CDR3 reads TGTGCCAGCAGCTGGGGACAGGGAAAGTGGCCCTACGAGCAGTACTTC. Its translation is CASSWGQGKWPYEQYF.

This chain links TRBV4-3 with TRBJ2-3; 11 positions match TRBD2. CDR1 and CDR2 from the germline V gene are LGHNA and YSLEER. After removal of 4 bases from V and 5 bases from J, the junction contained 5 bases not matched to a gene. The CDR3 covers 15 residues. CDR3 sequence (DNA): TGCGCCAGCAGCCCCACTAGCGGGAGTGTAGATACGCAGTATTTT. It specifies CASSPTSGSVDTQYF.

The chain uses TRBV7-9 and TRBJ2-1; TRBD1 might be the D (6 bases). CDR3 length equals 15 residues. V was trimmed by 5 bases and J by 4 bases, leaving 15 bases between them. The germline gives CDR1 SEHNR, CDR2 FQNEAQ (reference sequence). The CDR3 bases are TGTGCCAGCAGCCATACCGGGACACTGTACAATGAGCAGTTCTTC. Protein sequence: CASSHTGTLYNEQFF.

The rearrangement uses TRBV4-3 and TRBJ1-2; a possible D gene is TRBD1 (5 bases). This CDR3 spans 16 amino acids. Deletions cut 2 bases from V and 0 bases from J, with 13 bases between. The germline V gene encodes CDR1 LGHNA and CDR2 YSLEER. The CDR3 reads CASSQSQGFPNYGYTF. CDR3 nucleotide sequence: TGCGCCAGCAGCCAATCTCAGGGTTTCCCTAACTATGGCTACACCTTC.

V is TRBV5-4 and J is TRBJ1-2; no clear D gene. The CDR3 extends over 12 amino acids. Deletions cut 1 base from V and 7 bases from J, with 8 bases between. Germline CDR1 SGHNT, CDR2 YYREEE (reference sequence). In nucleotides, the CDR3 is TGTGCCAGCAGCTTGAGGGAGAGTGGCTACACCTTC. This translates into CASSLRESGYTF. The full variable domain, with the rest looked up from reference TRBV5-4 and TRBJ1-2, is ETGVTQSPTHLIKTRGQQVTLRCSSQSGHNTVSWYQQALGQGPQFIFQYYREEENGRGNFPPRFSGLQFPNYSSELNVNALELDDSALYLCASSLRESGYTFGSGTRLTVV.

This rearrangement joins TRBV19 to TRBJ1-2, with 9 bases identical to TRBD1. The germline gives CDR1 LNHDA, CDR2 SQIVND (reference sequence). V shed 8 bases, J shed 5 bases, and the junction held 6 bases outside the gene matches. The CDR3 spans 13 residues. CDR3 in DNA: TGTGCCAGTCAACCCGGGACAGGGTATGGCTACACCTTC. Its protein is CASQPGTGYGYTF.

The chain recombines TRBV28 with TRBJ2-1; the D gene is possibly TRBD2 (6 bases). The CDR3 sequence is 13 residues long. The germline V gene has CDR1 MDHEN and CDR2 SYDVKM. Deletions cut 6 bases from V and 6 bases from J, with 12 bases between. The CDR3 bases are TGTGCCAGCAGCCCCCCAGCGGGCAATGAGCAGTTCTTC. This gives the protein CASSPPAGNEQFF.

Concerning this clone: The same CDR3 also results from other DNA sequences found in this sample. This chain joins TRBV15 and TRBJ2-7; TRBD1 matches 7 bases. The germline CDR1 and CDR2 sequences are LNHNV and YYDKDF (reference sequence). V lost 1 base, J lost 4 bases, and 4 bases stayed unmatched. CDR3 length equals 14 residues. CDR3: CATSRGAGGYEQYF. CDR3 DNA sequence: TGTGCCACCAGCAGAGGGGCAGGGGGTTACGAGCAGTACTTC.

The count of this clone is one. J is TRBJ1-3 and V is TRBV5-5; the D is unclear. The CDR3 totals 14 residues. The V gene's germline CDR1 is SGHKS and CDR2 YYEKEE (reference sequence). V lost 7 bases and J lost 3, with 14 bases in between. For the CDR3, the DNA is TGTGCCAGCCGAGTACGGGAAGGTGGAAACACCATATATTTT. Translation gives CASRVREGGNTIYF. The full variable domain, completed using reference TRBV5-5 and TRBJ1-3, is DAGVTQSPTHLIKTRGQQVTLRCSPISGHKSVSWYQQVLGQGPQFIFQYYEKEERGRGNFPDRFSARQFPNYSSELNVNALLLGDSALYLCASRVREGGNTIYFGEGSWLTVV.

About this clone: Other DNA sequences in this sample translate to the same CDR3. The chain joins TRBV19 to TRBJ1-5; perhaps TRBD1 as D (5 bases). The V end was cut by 5 bases, the J end by 0 bases, with 11 bases between. The germline gives CDR1 LNHDA, CDR2 SQIVND (reference sequence). CDR3 length: 15 residues. The CDR3 sequence: CASSVTEYSNQPQHF. CDR3 sequence (DNA): TGTGCCAGTAGTGTGACAGAGTATAGCAATCAGCCCCAGCATTTT.

The chain couples TRBV11-2 to TRBJ2-5; TRBD2 matches at 7 bases. The CDR3 is 17 amino acids. Germline V gene sequence: CDR1 SGHAT, CDR2 FQNNGV. V lost 6 bases, J lost 5 bases, and 18 bases stayed unmatched. CDR3 DNA: TGTGCCAGCAGGCTGGCGACCAAGCGGGACCTTAGGGAGACCCAGTACTTC. Translating gives CASRLATKRDLRETQYF.

This clone appeared once. The rearrangement joins TRBV9 to TRBJ2-2; possibly TRBD1 for D (6 bases). The CDR3 has 14 residues. V shed 1 base and J shed 7 bases, with 11 bases lying between them. Germline V gives CDR1 SGDLS, CDR2 YYNGEE. CDR3 residues: CASSVHRVLGELFF. The CDR3 DNA sequence: TGTGCCAGCAGCGTACACAGGGTCCTCGGGGAGCTGTTTTTT. Full variable domain (rest looked up from reference TRBV9 and TRBJ2-2): DSGVTQTPKHLITATGQRVTLRCSPRSGDLSVYWYQQSLDQGLQFLIQYYNGEERAKGNILERFSAQQFPDLHSELNLSSLELGDSALYFCASSVHRVLGELFFGEGSRLTVL.

The J gene is TRBJ2-2, the V gene TRBV4-1; D possibly matches TRBD1 or TRBD2 (5 bases each). V was shortened by 5 bases and J by 5 bases, with 15 bases between the two germline ends. This CDR3 spans 15 amino acids. Germline CDR1 and CDR2: MGHRA and YSYEKL. The CDR3 DNA follows: TGCGCCAGCAGCTTGGGGAGATGGGGGACCGGGGAGCTGTTTTTT. This sequence encodes CASSLGRWGTGELFF.

J is TRBJ1-1 and V is TRBV5-1, with D perhaps TRBD1 (6 bases). Trimming removed 1 base at V and 1 base at J, with 11 bases between. This CDR3 comprises 15 residues. CDR1 is SGHRS and CDR2 is YFSETQ in the germline V gene. Written as DNA, the CDR3 is TGCGCCAGCAGCTTGCTTGGGGGGCCGAACACTGAAGCTTTCTTT. Translated: CASSLLGGPNTEAFF. The full variable domain, rest sourced from reference TRBV5-1 and TRBJ1-1, is KAGVTQTPRYLIKTRGQQVTLSCSPISGHRSVSWYQQTPGQGLQFLFEYFSETQRNKGNFPGRFSGRQFSNSRSEMNVSTLELGDSALYLCASSLLGGPNTEAFFGQGTRLTVV.

The gene calls are TRBV7-3 and TRBJ2-1; D unresolved. Trimming shortened V by 6 bases and J by 2 bases, and 14 bases separated the two germline ends. Per the germline V gene, CDR1 is SGHTA and CDR2 is FQGTGA. The CDR3 runs to 15 residues. The CDR3 spells CASSSELVAYNEQFF. The CDR3 nucleotides are TGTGCCAGCAGTTCCGAGCTAGTTGCCTACAATGAGCAGTTCTTC.

The J gene is TRBJ2-7, the V gene TRBV28, with D hard to call. CDR3 length: 15 amino acids. The germline V gene has CDR1 MDHEN and CDR2 SYDVKM. V lost 6 bases and J 0 bases, leaving 15 bases between the germline ends. This CDR3 reads CASSSPQISSYEQYF. For the CDR3, the DNA is TGTGCCAGCAGCTCCCCTCAAATAAGCTCCTACGAGCAGTACTTC.

The DNA of the CDR3 is TGTGCCAGCTCCTTTAGGGGGTTGGGCACTGAAGCTTTCTTT. It specifies CASSFRGLGTEAFF. The J gene is TRBJ1-1, the V gene TRBV27, with D maybe TRBD1 (6 bases). The V end lost 8 bases, the J end lost 4 bases, and 17 bases lay between the germline ends. There are 14 residues in the CDR3. Germline V CDR1 and CDR2: MNHEY, SMNVEV (reference sequence).

This rearrangement joins TRBV27 to TRBJ2-1; D assignment may be TRBD1 or TRBD2 (6 bases each). Trimming shortened V by 6 bases and J by 2 bases, and 17 bases separated the two germline ends. The CDR3 has 16 amino acids. Germline V lookup: CDR1 MNHEY, CDR2 SMNVEV (reference sequence). The CDR3 nucleotides are TGTGCCAGCAGCCTAACGGGGGCTGGTCCCTACAATGAGCAGTTCTTC. This sequence encodes CASSLTGAGPYNEQFF.

On this clone: At the DNA level, this CDR3 is encoded by other sequences in the same sample as well. The CDR3 reads CAWSVDRNQPQHF. CDR3 bases: TGTGCCTGGAGTGTTGACCGGAATCAGCCCCAGCATTTT. The chain couples TRBV30 to TRBJ1-5; no definite D call. Germline CDR1 is GTSNPN and CDR2 is SVGIG (reference sequence). The CDR3 sequence is 13 residues long. Trimming removed 0 bases from V and 4 bases from J, with 7 bases in between.

The V call is TRBV5-6, the J call TRBJ2-7, with a tentative D call TRBD1 (6 bases). Trimming took 3 bases from V and 6 from J, leaving 13 bases between them. The germline CDR1 and CDR2 sequences are SGHDT and YYEEEE. The CDR3 totals 13 residues. CDR3 in amino acids: CASSWGPEVEQYF. The DNA of the CDR3 is TGTGCCAGCAGCTGGGGGCCGGAGGTCGAGCAGTACTTC. Complete variable domain (other parts from reference TRBV5-6 and TRBJ2-7): DAGVTQSPTHLIKTRGQQVTLRCSPKSGHDTVSWYQQALGQGPQFIFQYYEEEERQRGNFPDRFSGHQFPNYSSELNVNALLLGDSALYLCASSWGPEVEQYFGPGTRLTVT.

V is TRBV6-1 and J is TRBJ1-5, with D possibly TRBD1 on 5 matching bases. This CDR3 has 15 residues. Trimming stripped 4 bases from V and 2 bases from J, with 12 bases between. The germline gives CDR1 MNHNS, CDR2 SASEGT. CDR3 amino acids: CASSVQEIGNQPQHF. The CDR3 DNA follows: TGTGCCAGCAGTGTACAGGAGATCGGCAATCAGCCCCAGCATTTT.

V is TRBV7-9 and J is TRBJ2-1; D not certain. The CDR3 spans 15 residues. From germline, CDR1 is SEHNR and CDR2 FQNEAQ (reference sequence). V was trimmed by 1 base and J by 2 bases, leaving 9 bases between them. The CDR3 coding sequence is TGTGCCAGCAGCTTAGGGCAGATAACCTACAATGAGCAGTTCTTC. Amino acids: CASSLGQITYNEQFF.